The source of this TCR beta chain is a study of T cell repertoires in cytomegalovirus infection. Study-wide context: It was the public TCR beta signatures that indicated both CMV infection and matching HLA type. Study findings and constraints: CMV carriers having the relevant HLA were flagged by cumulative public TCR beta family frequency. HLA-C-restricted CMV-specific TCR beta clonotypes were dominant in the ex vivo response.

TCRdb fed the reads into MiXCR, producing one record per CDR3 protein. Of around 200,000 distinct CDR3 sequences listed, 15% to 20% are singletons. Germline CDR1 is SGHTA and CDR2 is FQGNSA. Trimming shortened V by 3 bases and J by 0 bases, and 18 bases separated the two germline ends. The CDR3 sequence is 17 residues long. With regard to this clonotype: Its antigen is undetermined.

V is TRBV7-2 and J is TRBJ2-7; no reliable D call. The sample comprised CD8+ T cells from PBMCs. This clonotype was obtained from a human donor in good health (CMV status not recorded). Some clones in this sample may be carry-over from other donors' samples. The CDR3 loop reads CASSLSPNVPLSYEQYF. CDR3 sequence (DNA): TGTGCCAGCAGCTTGTCCCCAAACGTTCCACTCTCCTACGAGCAGTACTTC.